This T cell receptor (beta chain) was obtained from a study of blood T cell repertoires in COVID-19. Study as a whole: Samples came from the United States, Italy and Spain, spanning acute and convalescent COVID-19. The analysed material was cDNA or gDNA that came from T cells, B-cell-depleted T cells, or PBMCs.

This clone was seen only a few times. Adults between roughly 18 and 90 years of age took part from about two dozen US areas. Repertoires were generated with immunoSEQ multiplex PCR, while TCRdb's copy carries only in-frame clones and drops some. Here the sample spans 400,000 or so clones, around 90% being singletons. The germline CDR1 and CDR2 sequences are SEHNR and FQNEAQ (reference sequence). V lost 3 bases and J 3 bases, leaving 2 bases between the germline ends. The CDR3 extends over 11 amino acids. V is TRBV7-9 and J is TRBJ2-5; D gene ambiguous. The sequence derives from a middle-aged woman with acute COVID-19. Sequencing was done on a sample of PBMCs or T cells enriched from blood (not recorded which). The CDR3 DNA follows: TGTGCCAGCAGCTTTAAAGAGACCCAGTACTTC. Protein sequence: CASSFKETQYF.